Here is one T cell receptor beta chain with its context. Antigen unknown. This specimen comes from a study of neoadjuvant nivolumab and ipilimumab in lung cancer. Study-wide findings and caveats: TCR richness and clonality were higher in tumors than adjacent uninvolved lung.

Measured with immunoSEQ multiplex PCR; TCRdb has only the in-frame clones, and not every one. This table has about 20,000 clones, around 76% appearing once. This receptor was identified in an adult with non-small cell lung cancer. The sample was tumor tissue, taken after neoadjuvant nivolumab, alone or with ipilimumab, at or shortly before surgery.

CDR3 coding DNA: TGTGCCAGCAGCCCAGGACTAGCGGGAGGAGGAGAGACCCAGTACTTC. Amino acids: CASSPGLAGGGETQYF. This sequence joins TRBV7-2 and TRBJ2-5; 14 nucleotides agree with TRBD2. Trimming cost V 5 bases and J 4 bases; bases outside gene matches: 6. From germline, CDR1 is SGHTA and CDR2 FQGNSA. The length of the CDR3 is 16 residues.